These 27 T cell receptor beta chains originate from one sample sequenced in a study of response to subunit inactivated influenza vaccine. Each CDR3 protein gets one entry after TCRdb re-called the RT-PCR reads with MiXCR. The table records approximately 570,000 distinct CDR3 sequences, about 8% of them present only once. The starting material was PBMCs from blood, obtained around 2 years after vaccination. Receptors originate from a man in his fifties or sixties who received an inactivated influenza vaccine.

This clonotype was recorded a few times. The V and J genes are TRBV6-5 and TRBJ2-3; possibly TRBD2 for D (7 bases). The CDR3 contains 14 residues. The V gene lost 4 bases and the J gene lost 5 bases, with 13 bases spanning the gap. Germline CDR1 is MNHEY and CDR2 is SVGAGI. The CDR3 spells CASSSVGGGDTQYF. DNA of the CDR3: TGTGCCAGCAGTTCCGTGGGAGGGGGAGATACGCAGTATTTT.

V is TRBV3-1 and J is TRBJ2-2; either TRBD1 or TRBD2 may fit D (5 bases each). The V and J ends lost 4 bases and 8 bases respectively, with 20 bases between them. Looked up from germline, CDR1 is LGHDT and CDR2 is YNNKEL (reference sequence). This CDR3 is 16 amino acids long. The CDR3 nucleotides read TGTGCCAGCAGCCCCACCGGGACGGAAGTACATGGGGAGCTGTTTTTT. It encodes CASSPTGTEVHGELFF.

V gene TRBV20-1 combines with J gene TRBJ2-1, with TRBD2 matching 9 bases. The V segment lost 0 bases and the J segment 0 bases; nucleotides outside the gene matches: 9. The CDR3 is made up of 18 amino acids. Germline lookup yields CDR1 DFQATT and CDR2 SNEGSKA (reference sequence). The CDR3 nucleotides read TGCAGTGCTAGAGATCGCCTAGCGGGATCGAGCTCCTACAATGAGCAGTTCTTC. Translating gives CSARDRLAGSSSYNEQFF.

The chain employs TRBV18 and TRBJ2-7; 9 bases line up with TRBD1. After removal of 4 bases from V and 2 bases from J, the junction contained 12 bases not matched to a gene. CDR3 length: 17 amino acids. CDR1 KGHSH and CDR2 LQKENI come from the germline V gene. This CDR3 reads CASSRDRAKTPTYEQYF. The CDR3 DNA follows: TGTGCCAGCTCACGGGACAGGGCCAAAACTCCGACCTACGAGCAGTACTTC.

The CDR3 is CASSLADTRTFSYEQYF. For the CDR3, the DNA is TGTGCCAGCAGCTTAGCGGATACAAGGACCTTCTCCTACGAGCAGTACTTC. The chain recombines TRBV7-6 with TRBJ2-7; D is unresolved. The length of the CDR3 is 17 residues. V lost 0 bases and J lost 0, with 15 bases in between. CDR1 is SGHVS and CDR2 is FNYEAQ in the germline V gene.

This clonotype was seen only a few times. The chain recombines TRBV10-3 with TRBJ1-1; 8 bases line up with TRBD1. J lost 5 bases, V lost 0 bases, and 17 bases had no gene match. CDR1 and CDR2 (germline): ENHRY, SYGVKD. This CDR3 contains 19 residues. The CDR3: CAISESNPAGGSWGTEAFF. Here the CDR3 DNA reads TGTGCCATCAGTGAGTCGAATCCGGCAGGGGGCAGTTGGGGGACTGAAGCTTTCTTT.

As for this clonotype: A much more abundant neighbour one base away suggests this may be a read error. The J gene is TRBJ1-1, the V gene TRBV5-8, with D tentatively TRBD1 (6 bases). V dropped 3 bases and J dropped 0 bases, with 15 bases sitting between them. CDR1 and CDR2 from the germline V gene are SGHTS and YDEGEE. The CDR3 is made up of 16 amino acids. The CDR3 region is CASSWVGGAVNTEAFF. CDR3 DNA: TGTGCCAGCAGCTGGGTCGGGGGGGCGGTGAACACTGAAGCTTTCTTT. The variable domain in full, with the rest retrieved from reference TRBV5-8 and TRBJ1-1, is EAGVTQSPTHLIKTRGQQATLRCSPISGHTSVYWYQQALGLGLQFLLWYDEGEERNRGNFPPRFSGRQFPNYSSELNVNALELEDSALYLCASSWVGGAVNTEAFFGQGTRLTVV.

This clonotype came up many times. This rearrangement joins TRBV7-2 to TRBJ1-2; maybe TRBD1 (6 bases). The CDR3 length is 15 residues. V lost 4 bases to trimming and J lost 4 bases, with 16 bases between them. Germline CDR1 SGHTA, CDR2 FQGNSA. This CDR3 is CASSSPPGGGYGYTF. CDR3 nucleotides: TGTGCCAGCAGCTCCCCGCCCGGGGGCGGCTATGGCTACACCTTC. Supplemented by reference TRBV7-2 and TRBJ1-2, the full variable domain reads GAGVSQSPSNKVTEKGKDVELRCDPISGHTALYWYRQSLGQGLEFLIYFQGNSAPDKSGLPSDRFSAERTGGSVSTLTIQRTQQEDSAVYLCASSSPPGGGYGYTFGSGTRLTVV.

This clonotype was observed at least ten times. This chain joins TRBV3-1 and TRBJ1-4, with D hard to call. CDR1 and CDR2 (germline): LGHDT, YNNKEL (reference sequence). The CDR3 is made up of 15 amino acids. V dropped 0 bases and J dropped 10 bases, with 15 bases sitting between them. The CDR3 protein is CASSQDLTPGLKLFF. CDR3 DNA sequence: TGTGCCAGCAGCCAAGACCTGACTCCGGGATTAAAACTGTTTTTT.

In this sample, this clonotype turned up many times. The V and J genes are TRBV28 and TRBJ1-1; 7 nucleotides agree with TRBD1. V dropped 5 bases and J dropped 0; count of bases not matched to a gene: 6. Germline V CDR1 and CDR2: MDHEN, SYDVKM. The CDR3 length is 15 residues. Here the CDR3 reads CASSVEGQVNTEAFF. The CDR3 DNA reads TGTGCCAGCAGTGTCGAAGGACAGGTGAACACTGAAGCTTTCTTT. Full variable domain (rest looked up from reference TRBV28 and TRBJ1-1): DVKVTQSSRYLVKRTGEKVFLECVQDMDHENMFWYRQDPGLGLRLIYFSYDVKMKEKGDIPEGYSVSREKKERFSLILESASTNQTSMYLCASSVEGQVNTEAFFGQGTRLTVV.

This clonotype showed up just a few times. The rearrangement uses TRBV7-2 and TRBJ2-1; 8 bases align to TRBD1. CDR3 length: 15 residues. Trimming removed 5 bases from V and 4 bases from J; junction bases left unmatched: 7. The V gene's germline CDR1 is SGHTA and CDR2 FQGNSA. DNA of the CDR3: TGTGCCAGCAGCAACGGACAGGGATGGTACAATGAGCAGTTCTTC. It yields the protein CASSNGQGWYNEQFF.

This clonotype was seen only a few times. The chain links TRBV6-2 or TRBV6-3 to TRBJ2-5; weak D call: TRBD1 (6 bases). This CDR3 is 20 amino acids long. Germline-derived CDR1 and CDR2 are MNHEY and SVGEGT. Trimming took 5 bases from V and 5 from J, leaving 33 bases between them. CDR3 protein: CASSPRYSPSRGADRETQYF. DNA of the CDR3: TGTGCCAGCAGTCCACGATACTCCCCCAGCCGAGGCGCAGACAGGGAGACCCAGTACTTC.

This clonotype was seen a handful of times. This chain links TRBV19 with TRBJ2-7; 7 bases agree with TRBD1. Per the germline V gene, CDR1 is LNHDA and CDR2 is SQIVND (reference sequence). V gave up 4 bases and J gave up 3 bases; unmatched junction bases: 6. CDR3 length: 14 residues. CDR3 in amino acids: CASSTQRQGYEQYF. The CDR3 nucleotides read TGTGCCAGTAGTACCCAGAGACAGGGCTACGAGCAGTACTTC. The full variable domain, rest sourced from reference TRBV19 and TRBJ2-7, is DGGITQSPKYLFRKEGQNVTLSCEQNLNHDAMYWYRQDPGQGLRLIYYSQIVNDFQKGDIAEGYSVSREKKESFPLTVTSAQKNPTAFYLCASSTQRQGYEQYFGPGTRLTVT.

This clonotype turned up a few times. The chain recombines TRBV27 with TRBJ2-4; D gene ambiguous. Trimming took off 4 bases at V and 0 bases at J, with 10 bases between the two ends. The length of the CDR3 is 15 residues. Germline V gene data show CDR1 as MNHEY and CDR2 as SMNVEV (reference sequence). As DNA, the CDR3 is TGTGCCAGCAGTTCCCAGATGCTAGCCAAAAACATTCAGTACTTC. As protein: CASSSQMLAKNIQYF.

This clonotype has only a few counts. V gene TRBV10-3 combines with J gene TRBJ2-1; D might be TRBD2 (6 bases). Germline V gene lookup returns CDR1 ENHRY and CDR2 SYGVKD. V lost 0 bases and J lost 6, with 21 bases in between. This CDR3 comprises 18 residues. As DNA, the CDR3 is TGTGCCATCAGTGAGTCCTTAGTGTCGGTGACTAGGATCAATGAGCAGTTCTTC. As protein: CAISESLVSVTRINEQFF.

This chain connects TRBV20-1 to TRBJ2-7; the match to TRBD2 covers 11 bases. J gave up 2 bases and V 6 bases, and 9 bases lay outside the gene matches. Germline CDR1 is DFQATT and CDR2 is SNEGSKA (reference sequence). This CDR3 comprises 15 residues. The CDR3 protein is CSARVLAGGTYEQYF. DNA of the CDR3: TGCAGTGCCAGGGTTCTAGCGGGAGGAACCTACGAGCAGTACTTC.

As for this clonotype: At one end, the junction sequence differs from germline, possibly due to a read error. The chain recombines TRBV20-1 with TRBJ1-5, with D perhaps matching TRBD1 (5 bases). Germline loops: CDR1 DFQATT, CDR2 SNEGSKA (reference sequence). CDR3 size: 12 residues. DNA for the CDR3: TGCAGTGGAGGAACAGGCAATCAGCCCCGGCATTTT. The encoded protein is CSGGTGNQPRHF.

This clonotype was detected ten times or more. The chain joins TRBV3-1 to TRBJ2-3; TRBD2 matches 8 bases. V lost 2 bases and J lost 5; bases outside the gene matches: 6. This CDR3 region has 15 residues. CDR1 and CDR2 from the germline V gene are LGHDT and YNNKEL (reference sequence). CDR3 coding DNA: TGTGCCAGCAGCCAACAAGCGGGAGCTAGAGATACGCAGTATTTT. Its translation is CASSQQAGARDTQYF.

The V call is TRBV28, the J call TRBJ1-2, with TRBD1 matching 8 bases. The J segment lost 4 bases and the V segment lost 7 bases, leaving 8 bases of the junction unmatched. The length of the CDR3 is 14 residues. The germline V gene has CDR1 MDHEN and CDR2 SYDVKM. The CDR3 bases are TGTGCCAGCACCCCGGGACAGGCGGCCTATGGCTACACCTTC. Amino acid sequence: CASTPGQAAYGYTF.

V gene TRBV7-2 combines with J gene TRBJ2-2, with TRBD1 identical over 11 bases. The germline CDR1 and CDR2 sequences are SGHTA and FQGNSA. V lost 3 bases to trimming and J lost 4 bases; unmatched junction nucleotides: 4. The CDR3 consists of 16 residues. CDR3 sequence (DNA): TGTGCCAGCAGCTTCCGGGGGACAGGGGGCACCGGGGAGCTGTTTTTT. Translation: CASSFRGTGGTGELFF.

This clonotype was seen many times. V and J are TRBV5-1 and TRBJ2-1; no clear D gene. Trimming removed 7 bases at V and 2 bases at J, with 10 bases between. Germline assignment: CDR1 SGHRS and CDR2 YFSETQ. CDR3 size: 13 residues. The CDR3 DNA is TGCGCCAGCCCCTCGGCGGCCTACAATGAGCAGTTCTTC. Translating it yields CASPSAAYNEQFF.

The CDR3 protein is CASSPPTGAQETQYF. In nucleotides, the CDR3 is TGTGCCAGCAGCCCCCCGACAGGAGCCCAAGAGACCCAGTACTTC. The rearrangement joins TRBV11-2 to TRBJ2-5; perhaps TRBD1 as D (6 bases). This CDR3 spans 15 amino acids. The V and J ends lost 5 bases and 1 base respectively, with 14 bases between them. CDR1 is SGHAT and CDR2 is FQNNGV in the germline V gene.

This clonotype has a handful of counts. This chain links TRBV10-3 with TRBJ2-7, with 12 nucleotides matching TRBD2. In germline, CDR1 is ENHRY, CDR2 SYGVKD. This CDR3 spans 14 amino acids. V shed 4 bases, J shed 7 bases, and the junction held 5 bases outside the gene matches. Here the CDR3 reads CAISGLAGGLEQYF. Written as DNA, the CDR3 is TGTGCCATCAGTGGTCTAGCGGGGGGGCTTGAGCAGTACTTC.

The rearrangement uses TRBV20-1 and TRBJ1-6; 8 bases align to TRBD1. The CDR3 runs 16 residues. The germline gives CDR1 DFQATT, CDR2 SNEGSKA (reference sequence). V lost 1 base and J lost 7; bases outside the gene matches: 9. The CDR3, as DNA: TGCAGTGCTAGAGCTCCCGGGGACAGGAGGAATTCACCCCTCCACTTT. It encodes CSARAPGDRRNSPLHF.

The chain uses TRBV10-3 and TRBJ1-2, with a weak D call TRBD1 (5 bases). The CDR3 totals 14 residues. Germline CDR1 ENHRY, CDR2 SYGVKD. The V gene lost 7 bases and the J gene lost 0 bases, with 12 bases spanning the gap. This chain's CDR3 is CAIKGTGSNYGYTF. Written as DNA, the CDR3 is TGTGCCATCAAGGGCACAGGCTCTAACTATGGCTACACCTTC.

This clonotype was detected ten times or more. This chain links TRBV5-1 with TRBJ2-1; 11 positions match TRBD1. Per germline, CDR1 SGHRS and CDR2 YFSETQ. J lost 8 bases, V lost 5 bases, and 3 bases had no gene match. This CDR3 comprises 13 residues. CDR3 loop: CASRRTGGDEQFF. The DNA of the CDR3 is TGCGCCAGCAGGAGGACAGGGGGCGATGAGCAGTTCTTC.

The sample holds many counts of this clonotype. V and J are TRBV3-1 and TRBJ2-1; weak D call: TRBD1 (6 bases). The germline gives CDR1 LGHDT, CDR2 YNNKEL (reference sequence). The CDR3 is 14 residues long. Between the trimmed V and J ends, which lost 1 base and 7 bases, there was a span of 11 bases. CDR3 residues: CASSQGGRGNEQFF. Written as DNA, the CDR3 is TGTGCCAGCAGCCAAGGGGGGCGCGGGAATGAGCAGTTCTTC.